This TCR beta chain was captured by sequencing in a study of post-analysis software for immune sequencing data. The study, taken as a whole, reports: Controls showed lower frequencies than patients for five TRBV segments, and TRBV5-6, TRBV5-1 and TRBV20-1 were among these.

As to this clonotype: The antigen remains undetermined.

This CDR3 contains 11 residues. Germline V gene sequence: CDR1 DFQATT, CDR2 SNEGSKA (reference sequence). Trimming removed 0 bases at V and 4 bases at J, with 2 bases between. Every TCR beta cDNA library bore unique molecular identifiers. TCRdb re-called the PCR reads through MiXCR, storing one row per CDR3 protein. This sample has about 560,000 distinct CDR3 sequences, with 44% found just once. The chain is built from TRBV20-1 and TRBJ2-3, with no clear D. The material sequenced was blood. The TCR sequence derives from a girl between 5 and 17 years old with multiple sclerosis. CDR3 DNA sequence: TGCAGTGCTAGAGACGCAGATACGCAGTATTTT. This translates into CSARDADTQYF.